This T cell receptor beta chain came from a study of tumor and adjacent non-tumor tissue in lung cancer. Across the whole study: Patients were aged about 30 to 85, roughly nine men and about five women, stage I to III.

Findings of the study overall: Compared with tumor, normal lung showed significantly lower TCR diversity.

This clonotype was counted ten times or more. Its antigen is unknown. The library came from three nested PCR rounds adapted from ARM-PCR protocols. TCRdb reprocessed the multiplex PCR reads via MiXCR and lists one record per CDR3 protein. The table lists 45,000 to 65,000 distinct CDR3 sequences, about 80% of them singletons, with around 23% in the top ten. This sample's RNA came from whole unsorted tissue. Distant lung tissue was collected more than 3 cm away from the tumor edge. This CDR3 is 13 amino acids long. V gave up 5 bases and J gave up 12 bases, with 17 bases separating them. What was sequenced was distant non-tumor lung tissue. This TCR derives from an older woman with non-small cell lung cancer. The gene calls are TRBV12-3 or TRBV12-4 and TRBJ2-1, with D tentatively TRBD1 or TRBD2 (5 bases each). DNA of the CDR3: TGTGCCAGCAGTAATCGGGACCGCCCGGTGCAGTTCTTC. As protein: CASSNRDRPVQFF.